These T cell receptor beta chains were read from a single sample in a study of early T cells in non-severe SARS-CoV-2 infection. One entry per CDR3 protein, called by TCRdb with MiXCR from the 5' RACE reads. The repertoire consists of more than 80,000 distinct CDR3 sequences, with 8% to 13% occurring once and the leading ten covering approximately 5.3%. Sequences were obtained from whole blood. Receptors originate from an adult who was a healthcare worker with PCR-confirmed SARS-CoV-2 infection or an uninfected control (not recorded which). Both conserved end residues are part of each CDR3. Each record gives: V gene, clone size, CDR3 length, D gene, J gene, CDR3 DNA, CDR3 protein. A D gene is named only where the DNA matches it firmly. Size is omitted from some rows. Given values are once, few, many or a class for expanded clones.

TRBV12-3/TRBV12-4,few,15,.,TRBJ2-1,TGTGCCAGCAGCTTTCGGACAGTCCCAGGCAATGAGCAGTTCTTC,CASSFRTVPGNEQFF
TRBV5-1,few,16,.,TRBJ2-1,TGCGCCAGCAGGGGTTTAGCGGAGAGCTCCTACAATGAGCAGTTCTTC,CASRGLAESSYNEQFF
TRBV2,many,13,TRBD1,TRBJ1-1,TGTGCCAGCAGGACAGGGCTAAACACTGAAGCTTTCTTT,CASRTGLNTEAFF
TRBV27,.,17,TRBD1,TRBJ1-4,TGTGCCAGCAGTTTATCCCCGGGGACAGGGCTTAATGAAAAACTGTTTTTT,CASSLSPGTGLNEKLFF
TRBV9,few,15,TRBD1,TRBJ2-7,TGTGCCAGCAGCCCCCTTGGACAGGGGCTAAACGAGCAGTACTTC,CASSPLGQGLNEQYF
TRBV12-5,few,12,.,TRBJ2-5,TGTGCTAGTGGTTTGGTAGTTGAGACCCAGTACTTC,CASGLVVETQYF
TRBV7-2,few,16,.,TRBJ1-6,TGTGCCAGCAGCTTAGAACAGGTCGTCTATAATTCACCCCTCCACTTT,CASSLEQVVYNSPLHF
TRBV6-2/TRBV6-3,.,14,.,TRBJ2-3,TGTGCCAGCAGTTACTGGTCTAACACAGATACGCAGTATTTT,CASSYWSNTDTQYF
TRBV20-1,many,15,.,TRBJ1-6,TGCAGTGCTAAAGGGGGGGCTGGGAATAATTCACCCCTCCACTTT,CSAKGGAGNNSPLHF
TRBV28,few,12,.,TRBJ2-1,TGTGCCAGCAGTTTTCAGGGGACTGAGCAGTTCTTC,CASSFQGTEQFF
TRBV7-8,.,13,.,TRBJ2-7,TGTGCCAGCAGCTTCAGGGTGTCCTACGAGCAGTACTTC,CASSFRVSYEQYF
TRBV20-1,.,18,TRBD2,TRBJ2-7,TGCAGTGCTAGTCCAGGCCCAGGGACTAGCGGAACTATGAACGAGCAGTACTTC,CSASPGPGTSGTMNEQYF
TRBV6-2/TRBV6-3,many,14,TRBD2,TRBJ2-1,TGTGCCAGCAGGAAGATAGCGGGTGAGGGTGAGCAGTTCTTC,CASRKIAGEGEQFF
TRBV30,.,15,.,TRBJ2-7,TGTGCCTGGGGTCGAGGCGGAACAAGCTCCTACGAGCAGTACTTC,CAWGRGGTSSYEQYF
TRBV18,.,15,.,TRBJ2-7,TGTGCCAGCTCACCACCGCAGGGGCCAAGATACGAGCAGTACTTC,CASSPPQGPRYEQYF
TRBV11-3,many,13,.,TRBJ1-1,TGTGCCAGCAGCTTAGAACGGGGCTATGAAGCTTTCTTT,CASSLERGYEAFF
TRBV5-4,.,13,.,TRBJ1-6,TGTGCCAGCAGCTTGGATAAGAATTCACCCCTCCACTTT,CASSLDKNSPLHF
TRBV4-1,.,15,TRBD1,TRBJ1-2,TGCGCCAGCAGCCACCCCGGGACAGGGAACTATGGCTACACCTTC,CASSHPGTGNYGYTF
TRBV7-2,.,17,TRBD1,TRBJ2-2,TGTGCCAGCAGCTTAGATGGTGGGACAGCGAACACCGGGGAGCTGTTTTTT,CASSLDGGTANTGELFF
TRBV7-8,.,15,.,TRBJ2-5,TGTGCCAGCAGCTTAGGGGCAGGCTACCAAGAGACCCAGTACTTC,CASSLGAGYQETQYF
TRBV20-1,few,14,.,TRBJ1-1,TGCAGTGCTAAGGAGGGGGGCCTAAACACTGAAGCTTTCTTT,CSAKEGGLNTEAFF
TRBV6-6,.,13,.,TRBJ1-5,TGTGCCAGCAGTTACATAGGGGATCAGCCCCAGCATTTT,CASSYIGDQPQHF
TRBV18,few,16,.,TRBJ2-1,TGTGCCAGCTCATTCGAATCAGGGGCACCCCCCAATGAGCAGTTCTTC,CASSFESGAPPNEQFF
TRBV7-6,few,16,.,TRBJ1-6,TGTGCCAGCAGCTCCTTCATTGCCTCCTATAATTCACCCCTCCACTTT,CASSSFIASYNSPLHF
TRBV20-1,few,11,.,TRBJ1-2,TGCAGTGCGTCGGAGGGGGTGATCTACACCTTC,CSASEGVIYTF
TRBV29-1,few,15,TRBD1,TRBJ2-7,TGCAGCGTAACAGGGGACGGTCCCGTCTCCTACGAGCAGTACTTC,CSVTGDGPVSYEQYF